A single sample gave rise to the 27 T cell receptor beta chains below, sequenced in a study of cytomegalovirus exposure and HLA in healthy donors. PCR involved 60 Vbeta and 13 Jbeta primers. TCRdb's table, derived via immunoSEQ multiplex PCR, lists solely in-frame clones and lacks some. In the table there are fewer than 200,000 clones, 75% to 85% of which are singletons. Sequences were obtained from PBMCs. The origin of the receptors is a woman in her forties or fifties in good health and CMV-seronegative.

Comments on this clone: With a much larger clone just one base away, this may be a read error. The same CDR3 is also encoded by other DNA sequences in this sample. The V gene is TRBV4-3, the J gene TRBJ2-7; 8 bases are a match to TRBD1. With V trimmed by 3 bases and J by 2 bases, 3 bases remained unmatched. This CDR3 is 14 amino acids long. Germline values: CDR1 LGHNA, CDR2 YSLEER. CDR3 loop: CASSQRTGPYEQYF. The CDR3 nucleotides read TGCGCCAGCAGCCAGAGGACAGGGCCCTACGAGCAGTACTTC.

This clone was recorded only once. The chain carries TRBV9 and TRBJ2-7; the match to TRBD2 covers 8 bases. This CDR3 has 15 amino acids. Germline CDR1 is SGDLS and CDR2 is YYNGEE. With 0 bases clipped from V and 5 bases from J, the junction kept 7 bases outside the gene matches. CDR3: CASSVAGGLVNEQYF. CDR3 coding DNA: TGTGCCAGCAGCGTAGCGGGGGGGCTAGTTAACGAGCAGTACTTC.

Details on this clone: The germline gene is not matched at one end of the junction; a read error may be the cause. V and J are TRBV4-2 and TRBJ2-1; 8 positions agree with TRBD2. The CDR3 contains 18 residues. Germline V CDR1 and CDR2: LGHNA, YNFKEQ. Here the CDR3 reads CASSQEYGSGISYNGQFF. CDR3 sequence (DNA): TGTGCCAGCAGCCAAGAATATGGTAGCGGGATATCCTACAATGGGCAGTTCTTC.

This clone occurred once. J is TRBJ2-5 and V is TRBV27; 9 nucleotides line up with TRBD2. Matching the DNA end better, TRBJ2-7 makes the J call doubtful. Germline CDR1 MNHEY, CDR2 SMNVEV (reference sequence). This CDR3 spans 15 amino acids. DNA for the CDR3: TGTGCCAGCAGTTTAGAGGCTAGCGGGATCTACGAGCAGTACTTC. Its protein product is CASSLEASGIYEQYF.

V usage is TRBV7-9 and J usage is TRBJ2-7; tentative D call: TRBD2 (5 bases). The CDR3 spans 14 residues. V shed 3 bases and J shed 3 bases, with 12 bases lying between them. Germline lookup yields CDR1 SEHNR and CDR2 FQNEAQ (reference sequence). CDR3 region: CASSLGSSFYEQYF. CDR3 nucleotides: TGTGCCAGCAGCTTGGGGAGTAGCTTCTACGAGCAGTACTTC.

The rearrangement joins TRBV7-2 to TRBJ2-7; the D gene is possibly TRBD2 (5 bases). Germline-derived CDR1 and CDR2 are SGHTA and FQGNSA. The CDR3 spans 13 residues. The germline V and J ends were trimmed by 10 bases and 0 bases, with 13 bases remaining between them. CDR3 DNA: TGTGCCACTGAGGGCTCTAGCTCCTACGAGCAGTACTTC. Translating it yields CATEGSSSYEQYF.

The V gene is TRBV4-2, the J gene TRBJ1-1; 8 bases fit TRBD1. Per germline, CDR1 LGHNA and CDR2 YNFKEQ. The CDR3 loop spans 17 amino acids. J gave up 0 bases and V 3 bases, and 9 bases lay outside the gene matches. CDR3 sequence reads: CASSQGQDSNMNTEAFF. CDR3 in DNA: TGTGCCAGCAGCCAGGGACAGGACTCTAACATGAACACTGAAGCTTTCTTT.

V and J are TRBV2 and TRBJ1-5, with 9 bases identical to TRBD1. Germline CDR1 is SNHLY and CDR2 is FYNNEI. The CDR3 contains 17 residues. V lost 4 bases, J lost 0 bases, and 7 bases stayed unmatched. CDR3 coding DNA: TGTGCCAGCAGTGGGGTGGACAGGGGAACTAGCAATCAGCCCCAGCATTTT. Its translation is CASSGVDRGTSNQPQHF.

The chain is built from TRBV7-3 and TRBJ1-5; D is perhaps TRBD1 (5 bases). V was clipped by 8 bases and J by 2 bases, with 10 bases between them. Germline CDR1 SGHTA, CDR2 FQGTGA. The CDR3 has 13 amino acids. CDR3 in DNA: TGTGCCAGCGCATCGGGGGGCAATCAGCCCCAGCATTTT. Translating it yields CASASGGNQPQHF.

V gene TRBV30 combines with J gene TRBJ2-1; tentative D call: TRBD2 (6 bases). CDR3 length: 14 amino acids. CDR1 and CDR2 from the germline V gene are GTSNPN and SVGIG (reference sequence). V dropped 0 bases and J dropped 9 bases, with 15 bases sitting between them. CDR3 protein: CAWSVGGKRSEQFF. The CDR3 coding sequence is TGTGCCTGGAGTGTAGGAGGGAAGCGCAGTGAGCAGTTCTTC. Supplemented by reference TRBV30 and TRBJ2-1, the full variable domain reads SQTIHQWPATLVQPVGSPLSLECTVEGTSNPNLYWYRQAAGRGLQLLFYSVGIGQISSEVPQNLSASRPQDRQFILSSKKLLLSDSGFYLCAWSVGGKRSEQFFGPGTRLTVL.

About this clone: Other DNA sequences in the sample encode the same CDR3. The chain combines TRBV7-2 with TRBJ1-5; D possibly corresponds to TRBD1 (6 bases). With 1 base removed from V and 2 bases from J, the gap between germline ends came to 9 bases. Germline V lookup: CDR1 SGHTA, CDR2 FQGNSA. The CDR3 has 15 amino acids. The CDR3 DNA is TGTGCCAGCAGCTTAGACAGGGCAGGCAATCAGCCCCAGCATTTT. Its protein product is CASSLDRAGNQPQHF.

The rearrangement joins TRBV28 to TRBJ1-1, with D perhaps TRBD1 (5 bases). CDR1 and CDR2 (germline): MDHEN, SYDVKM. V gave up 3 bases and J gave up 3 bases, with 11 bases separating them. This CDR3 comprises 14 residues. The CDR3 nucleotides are TGTGCCAGCAGTTTCCTCGACAGAGACACTGAAGCTTTCTTT. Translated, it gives CASSFLDRDTEAFF.

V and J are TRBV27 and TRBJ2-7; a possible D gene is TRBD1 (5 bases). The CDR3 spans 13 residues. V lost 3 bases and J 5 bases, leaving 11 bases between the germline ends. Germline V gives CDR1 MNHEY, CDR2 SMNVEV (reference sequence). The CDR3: CASSLAGSHEQYF. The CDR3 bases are TGTGCCAGCAGTTTGGCAGGGTCCCACGAGCAGTACTTC.

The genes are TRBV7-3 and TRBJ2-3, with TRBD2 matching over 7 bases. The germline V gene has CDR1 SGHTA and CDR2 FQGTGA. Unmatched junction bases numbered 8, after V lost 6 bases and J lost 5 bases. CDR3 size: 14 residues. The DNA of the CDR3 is TGTGCCAGCAGTCGGTCGGGGGGAGTAGATACGCAGTATTTT. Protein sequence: CASSRSGGVDTQYF.

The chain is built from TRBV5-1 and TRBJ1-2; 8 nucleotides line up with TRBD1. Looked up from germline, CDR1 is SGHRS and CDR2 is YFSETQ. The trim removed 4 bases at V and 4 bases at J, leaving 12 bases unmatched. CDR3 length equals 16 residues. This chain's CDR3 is CASSPYPTGGAYGYTF. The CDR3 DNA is TGCGCCAGCAGCCCCTATCCTACAGGGGGTGCCTATGGCTACACCTTC.

The CDR3 spells CASSLAGTSGNTIYF. DNA of the CDR3: TGTGCCAGCAGCTTAGCGGGCACCTCTGGAAACACCATATATTTT. This chain connects TRBV7-6 to TRBJ1-3, with D unclear. Germline-derived CDR1 and CDR2 are SGHVS and FNYEAQ. The CDR3 is 15 amino acids. The V end was cut by 0 bases, the J end by 0 bases, with 6 bases between.

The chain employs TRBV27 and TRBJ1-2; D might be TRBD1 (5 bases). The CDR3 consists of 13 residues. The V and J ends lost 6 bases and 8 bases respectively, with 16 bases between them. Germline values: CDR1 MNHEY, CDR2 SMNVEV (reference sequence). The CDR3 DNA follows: TGTGCCAGCAGCGAAGGGGCCGGTTCCGGCTACACCTTC. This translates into CASSEGAGSGYTF.

Here the CDR3 reads CASATSGSHEQFF. The CDR3 DNA is TGTGCCAGCGCGACTAGCGGGAGTCATGAGCAGTTCTTC. The chain has TRBV28 and TRBJ2-1, with 12 bases lining up with TRBD2. CDR3 size: 13 residues. The junction had 4 bases not matched to a gene; V was cut back by 8 bases and J by 8 bases. Germline-derived CDR1 and CDR2 are MDHEN and SYDVKM.

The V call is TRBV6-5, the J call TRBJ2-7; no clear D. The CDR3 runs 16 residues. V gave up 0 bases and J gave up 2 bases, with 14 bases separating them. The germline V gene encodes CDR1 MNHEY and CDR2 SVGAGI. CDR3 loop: CASSYSRGGRTYEQYF. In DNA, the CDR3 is TGTGCCAGCAGTTACTCGCGAGGCGGCAGAACCTACGAGCAGTACTTC.

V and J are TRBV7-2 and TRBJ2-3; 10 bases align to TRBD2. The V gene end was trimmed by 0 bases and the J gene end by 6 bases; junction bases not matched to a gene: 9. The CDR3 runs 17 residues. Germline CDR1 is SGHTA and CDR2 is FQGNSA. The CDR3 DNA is TGTGCCAGCAGCTTAGCCGCGAGCGGGGGGGCCCGGGATACGCAGTATTTT. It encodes CASSLAASGGARDTQYF.

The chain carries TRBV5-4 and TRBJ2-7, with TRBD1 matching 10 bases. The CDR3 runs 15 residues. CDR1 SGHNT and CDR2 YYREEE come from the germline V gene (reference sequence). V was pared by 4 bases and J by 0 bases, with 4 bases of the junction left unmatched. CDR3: CASSKDRGSSYEQYF. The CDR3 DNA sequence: TGTGCCAGCAGCAAGGACAGGGGGAGCTCCTACGAGCAGTACTTC.

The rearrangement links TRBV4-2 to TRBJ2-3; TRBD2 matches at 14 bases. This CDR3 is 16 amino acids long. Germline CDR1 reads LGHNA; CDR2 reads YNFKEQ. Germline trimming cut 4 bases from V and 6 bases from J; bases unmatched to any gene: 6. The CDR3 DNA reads TGTGCCAGCAGCCCGGGACTAGCGGGGGCCCAGGATACGCAGTATTTT. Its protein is CASSPGLAGAQDTQYF.

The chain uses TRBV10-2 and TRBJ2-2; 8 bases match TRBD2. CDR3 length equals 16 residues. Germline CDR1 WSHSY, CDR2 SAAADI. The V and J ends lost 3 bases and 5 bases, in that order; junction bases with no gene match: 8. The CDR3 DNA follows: TGCGCCAGCAGTGATCTGGCGGGAGGAAATACCGGGGAGCTGTTTTTT. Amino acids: CASSDLAGGNTGELFF.

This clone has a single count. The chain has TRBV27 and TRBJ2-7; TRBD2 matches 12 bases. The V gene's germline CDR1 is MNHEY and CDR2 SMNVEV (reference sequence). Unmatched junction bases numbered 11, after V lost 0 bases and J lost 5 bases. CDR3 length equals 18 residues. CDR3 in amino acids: CASSLSLGLAGPADEQYF. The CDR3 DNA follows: TGTGCCAGCAGTTTATCGCTGGGACTAGCGGGCCCCGCCGACGAGCAGTACTTC.

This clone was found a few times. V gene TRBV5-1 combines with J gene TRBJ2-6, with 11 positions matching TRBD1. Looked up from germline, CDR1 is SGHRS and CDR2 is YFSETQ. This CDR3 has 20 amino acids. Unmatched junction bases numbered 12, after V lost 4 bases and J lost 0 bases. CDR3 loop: CASSGTWDRGESSGANVLTF. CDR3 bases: TGCGCCAGCAGCGGAACCTGGGACAGGGGGGAGAGCTCTGGGGCCAACGTCCTGACTTTC.

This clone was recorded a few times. CDR3 sequence (DNA): TGTGCCAGCAGTTCCGGGGGGGAGGGCAATAATGAGCAGTTCTTC. Protein sequence: CASSSGGEGNNEQFF. V and J are TRBV6-5 and TRBJ2-1; 8 bases are shared with TRBD2. Unmatched junction bases numbered 9, after V lost 4 bases and J lost 7 bases. The CDR3 is 15 amino acids. The germline gives CDR1 MNHEY, CDR2 SVGAGI.

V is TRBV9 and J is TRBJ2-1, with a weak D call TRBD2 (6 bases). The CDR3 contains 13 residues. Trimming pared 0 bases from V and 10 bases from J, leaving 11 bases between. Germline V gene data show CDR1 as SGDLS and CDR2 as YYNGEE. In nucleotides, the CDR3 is TGTGCCAGCAGCGTAGCTGGGGGGAAGGAGCAGTTCTTC. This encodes CASSVAGGKEQFF.